This entry is about one TCR beta chain. It lacks a known antigen. Nothing much larger sits one base from this clone, and base qualities are not available. These data originate in a study of early stage breast cancer tumors (dated 2017 in TCRdb). Some background on the complete study: Of the approximately 15 invasive breast tumors, 12 to 13 were found to be estrogen receptor-positive, progesterone receptor-positive and HER2-negative. On average, each sample got around 10-fold read coverage. The samples as a whole yielded some 2,700,000 detected templates, corresponding to roughly 1 million unique clonotypes. Most of the 12 ER+/PR+/HER2- tumors were invasive ductal carcinomas, while the other four were invasive lobular carcinomas. General findings and caveats noted by the study authors: Greater similarity was observed between blood and normal breast repertoires than between blood and tumor repertoires, and tumor was distinguished from normal in about 85% of the 16 patients when each tissue was compared with blood. Chain pairing and functional markers such as CD4, CD8 and FOXP3 were missed by bulk genomic DNA sequencing of unsorted cells. Enriched TCRB sequences shared across patients were found to be mostly commonly generated sequences that were unlikely to play an important role in the tumor microenvironment. The small cohort size prevented analysis by tumor subtype. Compared with adjacent normal breast tissue, tumors had higher clonality and roughly 2.5-fold greater T cell density.

In the germline V gene, CDR1 corresponds to MNHNS and CDR2 to SASEGT. The CDR3 has 15 amino acids, counting the end cysteine and phenylalanine. The DNA shown is the 45-base CDR3, in frame from base 1. V sheds 0 bases and J sheds 5 bases, leaving 8 bases between their ends. Two independent genomic DNA replicates were amplified for each sample, with approximately 0.5 ug used for blood and about 1.5 ug for tumor or normal breast. TCRB sequencing of genomic DNA was carried out with the ImmunoSeq Intro kit according to the manufacturer's instructions. For absolute quantification, the roughly 31-cycle multiplex PCR included proprietary primers along with spike-in control sequences. Single-end 150-bp reads were used to sequence an 87-bp fragment spanning the CDR3 plus the flanking V and J genes. Seven samples, each with two replicates, were multiplexed per lane of an Illumina MiSeq using version 3.0 chemistry. The study's processing was this. Raw data were processed with the vendor's proprietary pipeline, and both replicates were merged into a single result per sample. Clonotypes were defined as productive rearrangements sharing the V-gene family, CDR3 amino acid sequence and J-gene segment. To compute clonality, the normalized Shannon entropy (Pielou evenness) of TCRB abundances was subtracted from 1. To estimate T cell density, the total number of templates was divided by the number of input cells, which was inferred from the amount of DNA input. Recon was used with default parameters to estimate total repertoire diversity and clonality. Clonotypes with over 0.1% abundance in tumor and at least 32-fold higher abundance in tumor than in normal breast were defined as tumor-enriched. The table comes from immuneACCESS by way of TCRdb, which keeps in-frame sequences with V and J called. Part of the clones is missing from these tables; in studies checked, under half for an unresolved V gene and the rest for unknown reasons. V and J calls and clone size are given by that table; D and trimming were obtained from the DNA. For this sample there are 60,000 to 80,000 clones; 65% to 85% appear just once. More than 3% of the sample is taken by the ten largest.

The study profiled bulk TCR beta-chain repertoires in matched peripheral blood, tumor and adjacent normal breast tissue taken from about 15 patients with early-stage breast cancer. Before surgery, roughly 5-11 mL of whole blood was collected into EDTA tubes and then processed within 2 hours. Ficoll-Paque centrifugation in SepMate-50 tubes was used to isolate peripheral blood mononuclear cells. PBMCs were cryopreserved in aliquots of about 2 to 4.5 million cells in approximately 90% FBS with about 10% DMSO and kept in liquid nitrogen. The Qiagen AllPrep DNA/RNA Mini kit was used to extract genomic DNA.

The sample was blood. The source of this sequence is a person between 55 and 69 years old with breast cancer. The chain is made from TRBV6-1 and TRBJ1-6; D gene: possibly TRBD1, on 5 matching bases. The DNA sequence is given as TGTGCCAGCAGTGAAGCGACAGTTGATAATTCACCCCTCCACTTT. This encodes CASSEATVDNSPLHF.